One sample yielded the 31 T cell receptor beta chains listed below, sequenced in a study of cytomegalovirus exposure and HLA in healthy donors. The PCR used 60 Vbeta and 13 Jbeta primers. This table comes from immunoSEQ multiplex PCR, and its TCRdb copy is limited to in-frame clones, with some not included. Here the sample spans 200,000 to 300,000 clones, roughly 82% being singletons. The sequencing sample was made of PBMCs. All receptors come from a woman in her thirties or forties in good health and CMV-seropositive.

By sample fraction, this clone is medium-sized. This chain joins TRBV30 and TRBJ1-5, with D possibly matching TRBD1 (5 bases). This CDR3 comprises 13 residues. Germline V CDR1 and CDR2: GTSNPN, SVGIG (reference sequence). The germline V and J ends were trimmed by 2 bases and 7 bases, with 12 bases remaining between them. The CDR3: CAWSTRGEQPQHF. The CDR3 DNA reads TGTGCCTGGAGTACAAGGGGCGAGCAGCCCCAGCATTTT.

The rearrangement uses TRBV28 and TRBJ2-1; the match to TRBD2 covers 8 bases. This CDR3 has 18 amino acids. Germline V gene lookup returns CDR1 MDHEN and CDR2 SYDVKM. Germline trimming cut 3 bases from V and 5 bases from J; bases unmatched to any gene: 15. CDR3 nucleotide sequence: TGTGCCAGCAGTTTTCAAGGGTCAAGAACGGGAGGGCACAATGAGCAGTTCTTC. The encoded protein is CASSFQGSRTGGHNEQFF.

The chain uses TRBV9 and TRBJ2-1, with a possible D match to TRBD2 (6 bases). This CDR3 has 14 amino acids. V was trimmed by 0 bases and J by 7 bases, leaving 11 bases between them. CDR1 and CDR2 (germline): SGDLS, YYNGEE. Here the CDR3 reads CASSVAGGRNEQFF. Here the CDR3 DNA reads TGTGCCAGCAGCGTAGCTGGGGGGAGAAATGAGCAGTTCTTC.

The chain has TRBV7-6 and TRBJ2-5; 9 bases fit TRBD2. The DNA end lines up better with TRBJ2-7; the J call may be wrong. Per germline, CDR1 SGHVS and CDR2 FNYEAQ. The CDR3 consists of 14 residues. The CDR3 is CASSPGTSWYEQYF. For the CDR3, the DNA is TGTGCCAGCAGCCCCGGGACTAGCTGGTACGAGCAGTACTTC.

The V gene is TRBV11-2, the J gene TRBJ2-1, with D perhaps TRBD2 (5 bases). This CDR3 spans 15 amino acids. With 1 base removed from V and 6 bases from J, the gap between germline ends came to 13 bases. Per germline, CDR1 SGHAT and CDR2 FQNNGV. The chain's CDR3 is CASSLVVRVSNEQFF. Written as DNA, the CDR3 is TGTGCCAGCAGCTTAGTTGTGAGGGTCAGCAATGAGCAGTTCTTC.

The chain has TRBV18 and TRBJ2-5, with D hard to call. V lost 1 base, J lost 4 bases, and 7 bases lay in between. Per the germline V gene, CDR1 is KGHSH and CDR2 is LQKENI. This CDR3 region has 13 residues. The CDR3 region is CASSPRMRETQYF. DNA for the CDR3: TGTGCCAGCTCACCACGCATGAGAGAGACCCAGTACTTC.

The V gene is TRBV7-9, the J gene TRBJ1-1, with 7 bases identical to TRBD1. CDR1 SEHNR and CDR2 FQNEAQ come from the germline V gene (reference sequence). The CDR3 has 14 residues. The ends lost 2 bases at V and 6 bases at J; junction bases unmatched: 6. As DNA, the CDR3 is TGTGCCAGCAGCTTACGACAGGGTCAGGCTGAAGCTTTCTTT. This encodes CASSLRQGQAEAFF.

This clone was found a few times. The V call is TRBV29-1, the J call TRBJ1-2, with D maybe TRBD1 (5 bases). This CDR3 has 13 residues. V was cut by 8 bases and J by 7 bases, with 20 bases left in between. The germline V gene encodes CDR1 SQVTM and CDR2 ANQGSEA. In DNA form, the CDR3 reads TGCAGCACTCTCCGAAGGAGGGGAGCTGGCTACACCTTC. This sequence encodes CSTLRRRGAGYTF.

This sequence joins TRBV30 and TRBJ1-2, with D perhaps matching TRBD1 (5 bases). Germline V gene sequence: CDR1 GTSNPN, CDR2 SVGIG (reference sequence). The V gene lost 3 bases and the J gene lost 7 bases, with 18 bases spanning the gap. CDR3 length: 14 amino acids. The CDR3 is CAWRRYPGARGYTF. The DNA of the CDR3 is TGTGCCTGGAGGAGGTACCCTGGGGCGCGTGGCTACACCTTC.

The chain uses TRBV11-3 and TRBJ1-1, with a possible D match to TRBD1 (5 bases). The germline CDR1 and CDR2 sequences are SGHNT and YENEEA. Trimming removed 2 bases from V and 5 bases from J, with 6 bases in between. This CDR3 comprises 12 residues. The CDR3 DNA reads as TGTGCCAGCAGCTTACGGGGGACTGAAGCTTTCTTT. Encoded protein: CASSLRGTEAFF.

The chain links TRBV4-2 to TRBJ2-1; TRBD2 agrees at 12 bases. From germline, CDR1 is LGHNA and CDR2 YNFKEQ. The length of the CDR3 is 16 residues. The J segment lost 7 bases and the V segment lost 0 bases, leaving 4 bases of the junction unmatched. The CDR3 is CASSQDGLAGGNEQFF. DNA for the CDR3: TGTGCCAGCAGCCAAGACGGGCTAGCGGGGGGGAATGAGCAGTTCTTC.

In nucleotides, the CDR3 is TGTGCCATCAGTGGTGGGACTAGCGGGGGGTTGTTTCAGTACCAAGAGACCCAGTACTTC. It is translated as CAISGGTSGGLFQYQETQYF. The chain links TRBV10-3 to TRBJ2-5; 15 bases agree with TRBD2. Germline V gives CDR1 ENHRY, CDR2 SYGVKD. With 4 bases clipped from V and 0 bases from J, the junction kept 12 bases outside the gene matches. The CDR3 contains 20 residues.

This clone was seen only a few times. The chain uses TRBV4-1 and TRBJ1-2; the D gene is possibly TRBD1 (6 bases). V was clipped by 3 bases and J by 5 bases, with 22 bases between them. Looked up from germline, CDR1 is MGHRA and CDR2 is YSYEKL. This CDR3 has 17 residues. The CDR3: CASSQKFTGSMEYGYTF. The CDR3 nucleotides are TGCGCCAGCAGCCAGAAATTTACAGGGTCAATGGAGTATGGCTACACCTTC.

This clone was counted a few times. V gene TRBV5-1 combines with J gene TRBJ1-1; 7 bases match TRBD1. This CDR3 spans 15 amino acids. Germline V gene data show CDR1 as SGHRS and CDR2 as YFSETQ. The trim removed 6 bases at V and 4 bases at J, leaving 12 bases unmatched. CDR3 in amino acids: CASIPGQGVSTEAFF. CDR3 in DNA: TGCGCCAGCATCCCCGGGCAGGGGGTGAGCACTGAAGCTTTCTTT.

The gene calls are TRBV30 and TRBJ2-7, with a possible D match to TRBD1 (6 bases). With 5 bases removed from V and 3 bases from J, the gap between germline ends came to 11 bases. Germline CDR1 is GTSNPN and CDR2 is SVGIG (reference sequence). The CDR3 totals 12 residues. CDR3 protein: CAWDLTGYEQYF. CDR3 DNA sequence: TGTGCCTGGGACCTGACAGGCTACGAGCAGTACTTC.

The chain recombines TRBV13 with TRBJ2-7; 8 bases fit TRBD2. With V trimmed by 5 bases and J by 6 bases, 12 bases remained unmatched. In germline, CDR1 is PRHDT, CDR2 FYEKMQ (reference sequence). This CDR3 is built from 15 residues. The CDR3 here is CASSQLGLAQGEQYF. The CDR3 DNA reads as TGTGCCAGCAGCCAACTCGGACTAGCCCAAGGCGAGCAGTACTTC.

This sequence joins TRBV6-4 and TRBJ2-1, with D perhaps matching TRBD1 (5 bases). Germline CDR1 reads MRHNA; CDR2 reads SNTAGT. The V end lost 2 bases, the J end lost 7 bases, and 18 bases lay between the germline ends. The CDR3 covers 16 residues. The CDR3, as DNA: TGTGCCAGCAGTGACAGGGGTGGGATCCTAGATAATGAGCAGTTCTTC. Protein product: CASSDRGGILDNEQFF.

V usage is TRBV27 and J usage is TRBJ1-1, with 7 bases identical to TRBD1. Germline CDR1 is MNHEY and CDR2 is SMNVEV (reference sequence). CDR3 length: 14 residues. V lost 8 bases, J lost 2 bases, and 8 bases stayed unmatched. This CDR3 is CASHRGNYNTEAFF. CDR3 nucleotide sequence: TGTGCCAGCCACAGGGGAAACTATAACACTGAAGCTTTCTTT.

CDR3 nucleotide sequence: TGCGCCAGCAGCTTGGAGGGGTTGGACCCTATCTATGGCTACACCTTC. It yields the protein CASSLEGLDPIYGYTF. The chain carries TRBV5-1 and TRBJ1-2; the D gene is possibly TRBD1 (5 bases). Germline assignment: CDR1 SGHRS and CDR2 YFSETQ. The CDR3 contains 16 residues. V lost 0 bases to trimming and J lost 4 bases, with 16 bases between them.

The chain links TRBV2 to TRBJ2-5; a weak D match, TRBD2 (6 bases). This CDR3 comprises 13 residues. V was shortened by 4 bases and J by 5 bases, with 11 bases between the two germline ends. CDR1 SNHLY and CDR2 FYNNEI come from the germline V gene. The CDR3 is CASSASVVETQYF. CDR3 bases: TGTGCCAGCAGTGCTAGCGTCGTGGAGACCCAGTACTTC.

This chain connects TRBV4-3 to TRBJ1-4, with 9 bases aligning to TRBD1. This CDR3 is 15 amino acids long. V shed 1 base, J shed 7 bases, and the junction held 4 bases outside the gene matches. Looked up from germline, CDR1 is LGHNA and CDR2 is YSLEER. CDR3 DNA sequence: TGCGCCAGCAGCCAAGCGACAGGGGGAGGTGAAAAACTGTTTTTT. It translates to CASSQATGGGEKLFF.

There are a few counts of this clone. The genes are TRBV7-2 and TRBJ2-7; D remains ambiguous. V lost 2 bases and J lost 7, with 12 bases in between. CDR3 length: 13 amino acids. CDR1 and CDR2 from the germline V gene are SGHTA and FQGNSA. CDR3: CASSLIGLDEQYF. In nucleotides, the CDR3 is TGTGCCAGCAGCTTAATTGGCCTTGATGAGCAGTACTTC.

The V and J genes are TRBV7-9 and TRBJ2-5, with 8 nucleotides matching TRBD2. The length of the CDR3 is 14 residues. CDR1 is SEHNR and CDR2 is FQNEAQ in the germline V gene (reference sequence). V gave up 5 bases and J gave up 1 base; unmatched junction bases: 3. The CDR3 nucleotides are TGTGCCAGCAGCCCGCGGGGGGCCCAAGAGACCCAGTACTTC. This encodes CASSPRGAQETQYF.

The CDR3 DNA sequence: TGCAGCGCCCCGGTAAGTGGGAGCGATGAGCAGTTCTTC. This encodes CSAPVSGSDEQFF. The gene calls are TRBV29-1 and TRBJ2-1, with D possibly matching TRBD2 (5 bases). V dropped 7 bases and J dropped 8 bases, with 18 bases sitting between them. Germline values: CDR1 SQVTM, CDR2 ANQGSEA. The CDR3 totals 13 residues.

The rearrangement joins TRBV10-3 to TRBJ2-7; a possible D gene is TRBD2 (7 bases). Germline assignment: CDR1 ENHRY and CDR2 SYGVKD. Trimming took 3 bases from V and 4 from J, leaving 16 bases between them. The CDR3 is 15 amino acids. CDR3 residues: CAISDEEQGLYEQYF. In DNA form, the CDR3 reads TGTGCCATCAGTGACGAGGAACAGGGACTATACGAGCAGTACTTC.

This clone turned up a few times. The rearrangement uses TRBV13 and TRBJ1-1; perhaps TRBD1 as D (6 bases). Germline CDR1 is PRHDT and CDR2 is FYEKMQ (reference sequence). Trimming left V 1 base short and J 5 bases short, with 11 bases between. CDR3 length equals 14 residues. CDR3 sequence (DNA): TGTGCCAGCAGCTTAGTTCAGGGGAAGACTGAAGCTTTCTTT. This sequence encodes CASSLVQGKTEAFF.

The J gene is TRBJ2-1, the V gene TRBV6-6; possible D gene TRBD1, 6 bases. This CDR3 is built from 16 residues. V shed 0 bases and J shed 3 bases, with 12 bases lying between them. Germline V gene sequence: CDR1 MNHNY, CDR2 SVGAGI (reference sequence). CDR3 amino acids: CASSYSHRTDYNEQFF. CDR3 in DNA: TGTGCCAGCAGTTACTCCCACAGGACAGACTACAATGAGCAGTTCTTC.

The chain employs TRBV5-1 and TRBJ1-1, with D perhaps TRBD1 (6 bases). V was pared by 4 bases and J by 1 base, with 14 bases between. CDR3 length: 15 amino acids. Germline lookup yields CDR1 SGHRS and CDR2 YFSETQ. The CDR3 region has the DNA TGCGCCAGCAGCACTGGGGACACTAGGAACACTGAAGCTTTCTTT. It specifies CASSTGDTRNTEAFF.

The rearrangement links TRBV7-2 to TRBJ2-5; 8 bases are shared with TRBD1. There are 15 residues in the CDR3. Germline CDR1 reads SGHTA; CDR2 reads FQGNSA. V lost 2 bases and J lost 5; bases outside the gene matches: 7. The CDR3 bases are TGTGCCAGCAGCTTACACAGGGGGTCGGACGAGACCCAGTACTTC. Encoded protein: CASSLHRGSDETQYF.

The V and J genes are TRBV7-9 and TRBJ2-7, with unresolved D. There are 11 residues in the CDR3. CDR1 SEHNR and CDR2 FQNEAQ come from the germline V gene (reference sequence). Trimming stripped 5 bases from V and 4 bases from J, with 6 bases between. CDR3 in amino acids: CASSTAYEQYF. The CDR3 nucleotides read TGTGCCAGCAGCACTGCTTACGAGCAGTACTTC.

This chain uses TRBV5-1 with TRBJ2-5, with D tentatively TRBD2 (5 bases). V gave up 2 bases and J gave up 2 bases, with 7 bases separating them. The CDR3 has 13 amino acids. In germline, CDR1 is SGHRS, CDR2 YFSETQ. The CDR3 DNA reads as TGCGCCAGCAGCTTCGGACTTCAAGAGACCCAGTACTTC. Translating gives CASSFGLQETQYF.